The source of this T cell receptor (beta chain) is a study of T cells in Graves' hyperthyroidism and ophthalmopathy. Whole-study results and caveats: The blood repertoire included most of the expanded thyroid clonotypes above 0.001. Ophthalmopathy onset followed model prediction by a median roughly 6 months.

Absence of ophthalmopathy progression within 18 months defined stable Graves' hyperthyroidism. Patients were excluded for uncontrolled infection, other autoimmune disease, pregnancy or lactation. A note on this clonotype: The antigen is not known.

The CDR3 totals 11 residues. Looked up from germline, CDR1 is SEHNR and CDR2 is FQNEAQ (reference sequence). V lost 2 bases and J 9 bases, leaving 7 bases between the germline ends. Amplification targeted TCR beta CDR3 regions from RNA transcripts. HTBI primers were the set used in a first-round RT-PCR of the TCR CDR3. Each CDR3 protein gets one entry after TCRdb re-called the multiplex PCR reads with MiXCR. The table has over 700,000 distinct CDR3 sequences, more than 30% seen once; the top ten hold 7% to 10%. The rearrangement uses TRBV7-9 and TRBJ1-1; D gene unclear. The specimen sequenced was blood. The source of this sequence is a young man with Graves' hyperthyroidism. CDR3 in amino acids: CASSLPGQAFF. The DNA for the CDR3 is TGTGCCAGCAGCTTACCCGGGCAAGCTTTCTTT.